Here is one T cell receptor beta chain with its context. No antigen is known for it. TCR beta CDR3 sequences were amplified from RNA transcripts. HTBI primers were used for first-round RT-PCR of the TCR CDR3. Each CDR3 protein gets one entry after TCRdb re-called the multiplex PCR reads with MiXCR. The sample lists 400,000 or so distinct CDR3 sequences, about 14% occurring once. This sample stems from a study of T cells in Graves' hyperthyroidism and ophthalmopathy. Regarding the study as a whole: Blood samples included most of the expanded thyroid clonotypes exceeding 0.001.

This receptor was obtained from a man aged 50-60 years with Graves' ophthalmopathy. The sequenced material came from blood.

The CDR3 DNA sequence: TGCAGTGCTAAGATACCTAGCGGGAGGGCCTGGGATACGCAGTATTTT. It codes for CSAKIPSGRAWDTQYF. The rearrangement uses TRBV20-1 and TRBJ2-3, with 12 positions matching TRBD2. V dropped 4 bases and J dropped 6; count of bases not matched to a gene: 11. Per the germline V gene, CDR1 is DFQATT and CDR2 is SNEGSKA (reference sequence). CDR3 length equals 16 residues.